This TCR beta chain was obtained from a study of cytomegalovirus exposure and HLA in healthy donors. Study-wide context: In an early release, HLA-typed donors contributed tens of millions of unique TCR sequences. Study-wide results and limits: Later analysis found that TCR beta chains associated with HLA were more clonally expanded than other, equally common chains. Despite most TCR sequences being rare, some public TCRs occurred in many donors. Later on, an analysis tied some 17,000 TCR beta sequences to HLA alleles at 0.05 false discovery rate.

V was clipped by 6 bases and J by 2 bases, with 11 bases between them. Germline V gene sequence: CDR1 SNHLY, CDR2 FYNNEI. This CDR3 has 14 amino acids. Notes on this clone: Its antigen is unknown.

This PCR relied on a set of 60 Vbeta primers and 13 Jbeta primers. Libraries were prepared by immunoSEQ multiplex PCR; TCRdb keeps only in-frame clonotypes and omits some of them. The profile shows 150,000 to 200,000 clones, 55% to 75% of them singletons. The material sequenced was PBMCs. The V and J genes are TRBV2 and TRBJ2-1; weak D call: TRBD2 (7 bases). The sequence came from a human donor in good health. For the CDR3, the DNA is TGTGCCAGCAGGGAGGGGGGGCCCTACAATGAGCAGTTCTTC. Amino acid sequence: CASREGGPYNEQFF.